Listed below are T cell receptor beta chains from one sample, sequenced in a study of tumor-infiltrating lymphocytes in localized non-small cell lung cancer. The assay was immunoSEQ multiplex PCR, and TCRdb's table has in-frame clones only and misses some. The sample has 6,500 to 8,000 clones; 76% are singletons. The sequenced sample was uninvolved lung tissue not adjacent to the tumor. Receptors originate from a human donor with non-small cell lung cancer. Both conserved end residues are part of each CDR3. The D gene is left open where the match is weak. A clone size is listed for some rows: how often the clone was seen (once, few, many), or a class if it is expanded.

clone_size,j_call,d_call,v_call,cdr3_aa,cdr3_nt
few,TRBJ2-5,NA,TRBV30,CAWSSGGETQYF,TGTGCCTGGAGTTCCGGAGGGGAGACCCAGTACTTC
NA,TRBJ2-3,NA,TRBV30,CAWSVRISTDTQYF,TGTGCCTGGAGTGTTCGCATTAGCACAGATACGCAGTATTTT
few,TRBJ2-3,TRBD2,TRBV6-5,CASSEGRVSPQYF,TGTGCCAGCAGTGAGGGGAGGGTCTCTCCACAGTATTTT
once,TRBJ1-3,TRBD1,TRBV6-6,CASTVTGSSGNTIYF,TGTGCCAGCACCGTGACAGGGTCCTCTGGAAACACCATATATTTT
few,TRBJ1-2,TRBD1,TRBV6-1,CASSEGVRTGRNYGYTF,TGTGCCAGCAGTGAAGGGGTGCGGACAGGGAGAAACTATGGCTACACCTTC
NA,TRBJ1-1,TRBD1,TRBV6-6,CASSIQGAGTEAFF,TGTGCCAGCAGTATTCAGGGGGCAGGCACTGAAGCTTTCTTT
medium-sized,TRBJ1-1,NA,TRBV14,CASSQEGFTEAFF,TGTGCCAGCAGCCAAGAGGGGTTCACTGAAGCTTTCTTT
NA,TRBJ1-2,NA,TRBV4-1,CASSPGDNYGYTF,TGCGCCAGCAGCCCCGGAGATAACTATGGCTACACCTTC
once,TRBJ2-2,TRBD1,TRBV19,CASSMWTGPGTGELFF,TGTGCCAGTAGTATGTGGACAGGCCCGGGCACCGGGGAGCTGTTTTTT
NA,TRBJ1-6,NA,TRBV10-3,CAISEGGGLNSPLHF,TGTGCCATCAGTGAAGGAGGGGGGCTCAATTCACCCCTCCACTTT
NA,TRBJ2-3,NA,TRBV6-5,CASSDRGGSTDTQYF,TGTGCCAGCAGCGACAGGGGAGGGAGCACAGATACGCAGTATTTT
NA,TRBJ2-5,NA,TRBV6-5,CASSSPRAAQETQYF,TGTGCCAGCAGTTCCCCCCGTGCGGCCCAAGAGACCCAGTACTTC
NA,TRBJ2-1,NA,TRBV28,CASSLRGFYNEQFF,TGTGCCAGCAGTTTAAGAGGTTTTTACAATGAGCAGTTCTTC
NA,TRBJ2-1,NA,TRBV7-8,CASSQLVTSRNEQFF,TGTGCCAGCAGCCAACTAGTCACCTCTCGCAATGAGCAGTTCTTC
few,TRBJ2-7,NA,TRBV6-5,CASSSLGADKYEQYF,TGTGCCAGCAGTTCCTTGGGGGCAGACAAATACGAGCAGTACTTC
once,TRBJ2-1,TRBD2,TRBV19,CASSNIRGGPVENEQFF,TGTGCCAGTAGTAACATACGGGGGGGTCCGGTGGAAAATGAGCAGTTCTTC
NA,TRBJ2-5,NA,TRBV5-1,CASSLGVGVETQYF,TGCGCCAGCAGCTTGGGGGTGGGGGTCGAGACCCAGTACTTC
once,TRBJ2-3,NA,TRBV7-3,CASSLTYDRTDTQYF,TGTGCCAGCAGCTTAACTTACGACAGGACAGATACGCAGTATTTT
once,TRBJ2-7,NA,TRBV15,CATSRDKGAYEQYF,TGTGCCACCAGCAGAGATAAGGGGGCCTACGAGCAGTACTTC
NA,TRBJ2-1,NA,TRBV7-6,CASSLGHNEQFF,TGTGCCAGCAGCTTAGGGCACAATGAGCAGTTCTTC
NA,TRBJ2-7,NA,TRBV19,CASSITLNPYEQYF,TGTGCCAGTAGTATCACCCTCAACCCCTACGAGCAGTACTTC
NA,TRBJ2-4,TRBD1,TRBV5-1,CASSSLPGQGSNIQYF,TGCGCCAGCAGCTCCCTACCGGGACAGGGGTCAAACATTCAGTACTTC
NA,TRBJ1-5,TRBD1,TRBV7-6,CASSQGGGNQPQHF,TGTGCCAGCAGTCAAGGGGGCGGCAATCAGCCCCAGCATTTT
NA,TRBJ2-1,TRBD2,TRBV12-5,CASGLVRTSGAYNEQFF,TGTGCTAGTGGTTTGGTCCGGACTAGCGGGGCCTACAATGAGCAGTTCTTC
NA,TRBJ2-3,NA,TRBV15,CATSRDLTDPSTDTQYF,TGTGCCACCAGCAGAGATCTGACAGACCCTAGCACAGATACGCAGTATTTT
NA,TRBJ2-5,NA,TRBV21-1,CASSKAGGYPETQYF,TGTGCCAGCAGCAAAGCGGGGGGCTATCCAGAGACCCAGTACTTC
NA,TRBJ1-2,NA,TRBV6-1,CASRGDGYTF,TGTGCCAGCCGGGGAGATGGCTACACCTTC
NA,TRBJ1-3,NA,TRBV5-6,CASSLTTRFSGNTIYF,TGTGCCAGCAGCCTTACGACACGCTTCTCTGGAAACACCATATATTTT
NA,TRBJ2-5,NA,TRBV13,CASSLGGGNQETQYF,TGTGCCAGCAGCTTAGGTGGCGGGAACCAAGAGACCCAGTACTTC
NA,TRBJ2-7,NA,TRBV13,CASSLGSGYGAEQYF,TGTGCCAGCAGCTTAGGGAGTGGATACGGGGCCGAGCAGTACTTC
NA,TRBJ1-1,NA,TRBV5-4,CASSRDLGDTEAFF,TGTGCCAGCAGCAGGGACTTGGGGGACACTGAAGCTTTCTTT
NA,TRBJ1-2,TRBD1,TRBV6-5,CASSYGQGTYGYTF,TGTGCCAGCAGTTACGGACAGGGAACCTATGGCTACACCTTC
NA,TRBJ2-3,NA,TRBV19,CASSMGGASTDTQYF,TGTGCCAGTAGTATGGGGGGGGCCTCCACAGATACGCAGTATTTT
NA,TRBJ1-2,NA,TRBV27,CATRISGGNYGYTF,TGTGCCACTCGGATTTCCGGGGGGAACTATGGCTACACCTTC
few,TRBJ2-1,TRBD2,TRBV2,CASSDLAGRLDNEQFF,TGTGCCAGCAGTGACCTAGCGGGAAGACTCGACAATGAGCAGTTCTTC
NA,TRBJ2-1,TRBD2,TRBV10-3,CAIRGLAGNEQFF,TGTGCCATCAGGGGACTAGCGGGCAATGAGCAGTTCTTC
NA,TRBJ2-5,NA,TRBV6-4,CASSYNFGETQYF,TGTGCCAGCAGTTACAATTTTGGGGAGACCCAGTACTTC
NA,TRBJ2-5,NA,TRBV27,CASSLFSGGATLHQETQYF,TGTGCCAGCAGTTTATTCTCGGGGGGCGCGACCCTCCACCAAGAGACCCAGTACTTC
once,TRBJ1-5,NA,TRBV19,CASSIGRTQPQHF,TGTGCCAGTAGTATAGGGAGGACCCAGCCCCAGCATTTT
medium-sized,TRBJ2-7,NA,TRBV4-2,CASSQVLGNYEQYF,TGTGCCAGCAGCCAAGTGCTAGGGAACTACGAGCAGTACTTC
NA,TRBJ2-2,TRBD1,TRBV19,CASSEGTGSTGELFF,TGTGCCAGTAGTGAAGGGACAGGGAGCACCGGGGAGCTGTTTTTT
few,TRBJ2-2,NA,TRBV7-2,CASSLGRFTGELFF,TGTGCCAGCAGCCTGGGACGGTTCACCGGGGAGCTGTTTTTT
NA,TRBJ2-3,NA,TRBV9,CASSVAVPPDTQYF,TGTGCCAGCAGCGTAGCGGTCCCCCCAGATACGCAGTATTTT
NA,TRBJ2-5,TRBD2,TRBV27,CASSYVAGLGETQYF,TGTGCCAGCAGTTACGTAGCGGGGCTGGGGGAGACCCAGTACTTC
once,TRBJ2-1,NA,TRBV4-3,CASSPLGGEQFF,TGCGCCAGCAGCCCCCTAGGGGGTGAGCAGTTCTTC
NA,TRBJ2-2,TRBD1,TRBV7-8,CASSSRGLRTGELFF,TGTGCCAGCAGCTCGAGGGGGCTTCGCACCGGGGAGCTGTTTTTT
NA,TRBJ1-2,TRBD1,TRBV5-1,CASSLAGTGGYGYTF,TGCGCCAGCAGCTTGGCCGGGACAGGGGGGTATGGCTACACCTTC
NA,TRBJ2-7,NA,TRBV18,CASSLEVAGQQYF,TGTGCCAGCTCACTAGAGGTCGCCGGACAGCAGTACTTC
NA,TRBJ2-5,TRBD2,TRBV9,CASSVGVLAGGQETQYF,TGTGCCAGCAGCGTAGGGGTCCTAGCGGGGGGTCAAGAGACCCAGTACTTC
NA,TRBJ2-3,NA,TRBV19,CASRFGGGDTQYF,TGTGCCAGTAGGTTTGGAGGGGGAGATACGCAGTATTTT
NA,TRBJ2-3,NA,TRBV5-1,CASSLEGARTDTQYF,TGCGCCAGCAGCTTGGAGGGCGCGCGCACAGATACGCAGTATTTT
NA,TRBJ2-2,NA,TRBV11-3,CASSLLGPLGTGELFF,TGTGCCAGCAGCTTACTCGGACCCCTTGGGACCGGGGAGCTGTTTTTT